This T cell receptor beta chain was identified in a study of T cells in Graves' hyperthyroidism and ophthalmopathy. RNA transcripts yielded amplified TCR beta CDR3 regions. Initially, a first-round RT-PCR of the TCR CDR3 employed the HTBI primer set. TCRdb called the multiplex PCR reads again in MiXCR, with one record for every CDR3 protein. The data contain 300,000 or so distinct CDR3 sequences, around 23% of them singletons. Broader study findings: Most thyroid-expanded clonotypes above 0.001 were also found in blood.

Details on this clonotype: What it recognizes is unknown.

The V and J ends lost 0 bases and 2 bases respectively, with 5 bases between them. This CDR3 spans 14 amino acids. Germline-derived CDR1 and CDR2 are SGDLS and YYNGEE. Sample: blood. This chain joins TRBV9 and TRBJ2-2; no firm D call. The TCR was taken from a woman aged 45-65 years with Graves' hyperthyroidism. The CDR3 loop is CASSVEGNTGELFF. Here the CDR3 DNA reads TGTGCCAGCAGCGTAGAGGGAAACACCGGGGAGCTGTTTTTT.